These 32 T cell receptor beta chains originate from one sample sequenced in a study of patients and donors after allogeneic stem cell transplantation. From the RT-PCR reads, TCRdb called clonotypes with MiXCR, one entry per CDR3 protein. The sample includes roughly 230,000 distinct CDR3 sequences, over 12% of them seen just once. Material: blood, either unsorted or a sorted T cell fraction (not recorded which). Source of these receptors: a human donor who was either an allogeneic HSCT recipient or a stem cell or donor lymphocyte infusion donor (not recorded which). It is not recorded whose cells these are; they may come from a transplant donor.

In the case of this clonotype: An end of the junction does not agree with germline; a read error may underlie this. The chain is built from TRBV7-2 and TRBJ1-1; D possibly corresponds to TRBD1 (5 bases). CDR1 SGHTA and CDR2 FQGNSA come from the germline V gene. This CDR3 is 11 amino acids long. This CDR3 is CASSSTVSLFF. Here the CDR3 DNA reads TGTGCCAGCAGCTCGACAGTATCTCTCTTTTTT.

The gene calls are TRBV30 and TRBJ2-6; no clear D gene. Trimming shortened V by 2 bases and J by 5 bases, and 10 bases separated the two germline ends. The CDR3 sequence is 14 residues long. Germline-derived CDR1 and CDR2 are GTSNPN and SVGIG (reference sequence). This chain's CDR3 is CAWSPTDRANVLTF. The CDR3 region has the DNA TGTGCCTGGAGTCCTACAGACCGGGCCAACGTCCTGACTTTC.

At least ten counts were recorded for this clonotype. This chain links TRBV4-2 with TRBJ2-5; weak D call: TRBD2 (5 bases). V lost 1 base and J 3 bases, leaving 12 bases between the germline ends. CDR3 length: 15 residues. CDR1 LGHNA and CDR2 YNFKEQ come from the germline V gene. CDR3 sequence: CASSQGSRGEETQYF. The CDR3 DNA sequence: TGTGCCAGCAGCCAAGGGTCCCGGGGTGAAGAGACCCAGTACTTC.

This clonotype was counted at least ten times. V gene TRBV9 combines with J gene TRBJ2-7, with no clear D. The CDR3 runs to 13 residues. Trimming cost V 0 bases and J 4 bases, with 8 bases left between them. Germline-derived CDR1 and CDR2 are SGDLS and YYNGEE. The CDR3 spells CASSVVSGYEQYF. DNA of the CDR3: TGTGCCAGCAGCGTAGTATCGGGTTACGAGCAGTACTTC.

This clonotype was seen at least ten times. The gene calls are TRBV15 and TRBJ2-2; the match to TRBD1 covers 9 bases. V was clipped by 1 base and J by 7 bases; unmatched bases: 4. In germline, CDR1 is LNHNV, CDR2 YYDKDF (reference sequence). The CDR3 has 15 amino acids. The CDR3: CATSRVGQGSGELFF. The CDR3 DNA follows: TGTGCCACCAGCAGAGTAGGACAGGGGAGCGGGGAGCTGTTTTTT.

This clonotype was recorded a few times. The V call is TRBV3-1, the J call TRBJ1-3; D uncertain. Germline V lookup: CDR1 LGHDT, CDR2 YNNKEL (reference sequence). The CDR3 is 13 residues long. V lost 4 bases and J lost 0, with 4 bases in between. CDR3: CASSRGSGNTIYF. The CDR3 coding sequence is TGTGCCAGCAGCCGGGGCTCTGGAAACACCATATATTTT.

Ten or more counts support this clonotype. The rearrangement uses TRBV5-4 and TRBJ2-1; 8 nucleotides align to TRBD2. The germline gives CDR1 SGHNT, CDR2 YYREEE (reference sequence). This CDR3 has 16 residues. The V gene end was trimmed by 0 bases and the J gene end by 6 bases; junction bases not matched to a gene: 8. CDR3 residues: CASSLGGGRTGNEQFF. CDR3 coding DNA: TGTGCCAGCAGCTTGGGAGGCGGGAGGACGGGCAATGAGCAGTTCTTC.

The chain carries TRBV6-1 and TRBJ1-1; 8 positions match TRBD1. The germline gives CDR1 MNHNS, CDR2 SASEGT. V was pared by 6 bases and J by 1 base, with 4 bases of the junction left unmatched. The CDR3 is 14 residues long. The CDR3 sequence: CASRQTGANTEAFF. The CDR3 coding sequence is TGTGCCAGCAGACAGACAGGGGCGAACACTGAAGCTTTCTTT.

This clonotype was seen only a few times. A clone one base away is much larger, so this may be a read error. The chain uses TRBV20-1 and TRBJ2-2, with D perhaps assigned TRBD1 or TRBD2 (6 bases each). The CDR3 covers 16 residues. Germline assignment: CDR1 DFQATT and CDR2 SNEGSKA (reference sequence). CDR3 nucleotide sequence: TGCAGTGCGCCACCGGGGGTAGCTGGGGACACCGGGGACCTGTTTTTT. As protein: CSAPPGVAGDTGDLFF.

The CDR3 is CASSAAGEPYEQYF. CDR3 sequence (DNA): TGTGCCAGCAGCGCCGCGGGAGAACCCTACGAGCAGTACTTC. This chain connects TRBV5-4 to TRBJ2-7; TRBD2 matches 7 bases. CDR1 is SGHNT and CDR2 is YYREEE in the germline V gene (reference sequence). V shed 4 bases and J 2 bases; nucleotides not matched to a gene: 6. The CDR3 is 14 amino acids.

The chain combines TRBV7-3 with TRBJ2-5, with D hard to call. V shed 0 bases and J shed 1 base, with 9 bases lying between them. Germline assignment: CDR1 SGHTA and CDR2 FQGTGA. There are 15 residues in the CDR3. The CDR3 coding sequence is TGTGCCAGCAGCTTAACGGGGATCGGCCAAGAGACCCAGTACTTC. Amino acids: CASSLTGIGQETQYF. The variable domain in full, completed from reference TRBV7-3 and TRBJ2-5, reads GAGVSQTPSNKVTEKGKYVELRCDPISGHTALYWYRQSLGQGPEFLIYFQGTGAADDSGLPNDRFFAVRPEGSVSTLKIQRTERGDSAVYLCASSLTGIGQETQYFGPGTRLLVL.

The V call is TRBV20-1, the J call TRBJ2-3, with TRBD2 identical over 11 bases. This CDR3 region has 13 residues. V gave up 3 bases and J gave up 4 bases; unmatched junction bases: 0. Germline-derived CDR1 and CDR2 are DFQATT and SNEGSKA (reference sequence). CDR3 nucleotides: TGCAGTGCTAGTAGCGGGGGGGCAGATACGCAGTATTTT. This gives the protein CSASSGGADTQYF.

A few counts support this clonotype. The CDR3 region is CASSQDYRAGGGTDTQYF. The CDR3 DNA reads TGCGCCAGCAGCCAAGATTATAGAGCGGGGGGAGGTACAGATACGCAGTATTTT. V is TRBV4-3 and J is TRBJ2-3; 9 bases are a match to TRBD2. After removal of 0 bases from V and 3 bases from J, the junction contained 10 bases not matched to a gene. The V gene's germline CDR1 is LGHNA and CDR2 YSLEER. CDR3 length: 18 residues.

J is TRBJ2-2 and V is TRBV18, with 9 bases aligning to TRBD1. This CDR3 spans 16 amino acids. The trim removed 2 bases at V and 3 bases at J, leaving 4 bases unmatched. Germline assignment: CDR1 KGHSH and CDR2 LQKENI. The CDR3 coding sequence is TGTGCCAGCTCACCATTCCGGGACAGGGACACCGGGGAGCTGTTTTTT. Protein: CASSPFRDRDTGELFF. Together with reference TRBV18 and TRBJ2-2, the CDR3 gives the full variable domain: NAGVMQNPRHLVRRRGQEARLRCSPMKGHSHVYWYRQLPEEGLKFMVYLQKENIIDESGMPKERFSAEFPKEGPSILRIQQVVRGDSAAYFCASSPFRDRDTGELFFGEGSRLTVL.

This chain links TRBV14 with TRBJ2-1; 9 bases fit TRBD2. Germline V gives CDR1 SGHDN, CDR2 FVKESK. V trimming: 6 bases; J trimming: 7 bases; junction bases outside the gene matches: 13. This CDR3 is built from 16 residues. CDR3 sequence: CASRRGGGGALNEQFF. The CDR3 DNA sequence: TGTGCCAGCAGAAGGGGAGGCGGGGGGGCCCTAAATGAGCAGTTCTTC. The whole variable domain, filled in from reference TRBV14 and TRBJ2-1, reads EAGVTQFPSHSVIEKGQTVTLRCDPISGHDNLYWYRRVMGKEIKFLLHFVKESKQDESGMPNNRFLAERTGGTYSTLKVQPAELEDSGVYFCASRRGGGGALNEQFFGPGTRLTVL.

Many counts were recorded for this clonotype. The rearrangement joins TRBV5-1 to TRBJ2-1; D unresolved. V was pared by 1 base and J by 9 bases, with 5 bases between. Germline V CDR1 and CDR2: SGHRS, YFSETQ. This CDR3 region has 11 residues. CDR3 nucleotide sequence: TGCGCCAGCAGCTTGAATCGTGAGCAGTTCTTC. Translation gives CASSLNREQFF.

This clonotype was detected a few times. The V call is TRBV20-1, the J call TRBJ1-2, with D tentatively TRBD1 (6 bases). V was clipped by 0 bases and J by 3 bases, with 23 bases between them. The germline CDR1 and CDR2 sequences are DFQATT and SNEGSKA (reference sequence). The CDR3 runs 18 residues. The CDR3 bases are TGCAGTGCTAGAGATCAAAATGGGAACGACAGGTACTACTATGGCTACACCTTC. Translated: CSARDQNGNDRYYYGYTF.

This chain joins TRBV20-1 and TRBJ1-3; D unresolved. The length of the CDR3 is 12 residues. From germline, CDR1 is DFQATT and CDR2 SNEGSKA (reference sequence). V was shortened by 4 bases and J by 4 bases, with 8 bases between the two germline ends. CDR3 residues: CSANGLGNTIYF. In DNA, the CDR3 is TGCAGTGCTAACGGTTTAGGAAACACCATATATTTT.

This clonotype came up a few times. V usage is TRBV12-3 or TRBV12-4 and J usage is TRBJ2-3; D is unclear. This CDR3 contains 18 residues. The V and J ends lost 0 bases and 4 bases respectively, with 20 bases between them. The CDR3 reads CASSLALSWQVSADTQYF. CDR3 DNA: TGTGCCAGCAGTTTAGCGCTAAGTTGGCAGGTCTCGGCAGATACGCAGTATTTT.

This clonotype was seen repeatedly, ten times or more. The chain combines TRBV5-1 with TRBJ1-3; 7 bases map to TRBD1. V was pared by 2 bases and J by 4 bases, with 3 bases of the junction left unmatched. Looked up from germline, CDR1 is SGHRS and CDR2 is YFSETQ. This CDR3 region has 14 residues. The CDR3 reads CASSLGQDGNTIYF. CDR3 nucleotides: TGCGCCAGCAGCTTAGGACAGGACGGAAACACCATATATTTT.

In its sample, this clonotype was seen a few times. The rearrangement links TRBV5-1 to TRBJ2-2; no clear D gene. Germline CDR1 is SGHRS and CDR2 is YFSETQ. The V and J ends lost 4 bases and 7 bases respectively, with 17 bases between them. The CDR3 has 15 amino acids. CDR3 coding DNA: TGCGCCAGCAGCCGGACGGCCGGGCAAGGCGGGGAGCTGTTTTTT. It is translated as CASSRTAGQGGELFF. Full variable domain (remainder filled in from reference TRBV5-1 and TRBJ2-2): KAGVTQTPRYLIKTRGQQVTLSCSPISGHRSVSWYQQTPGQGLQFLFEYFSETQRNKGNFPGRFSGRQFSNSRSEMNVSTLELGDSALYLCASSRTAGQGGELFFGEGSRLTVL.

This clonotype was counted many times. The CDR3 here is CASSLDPGAGMGTQYF. The DNA for the CDR3 is TGTGCCAGCAGCTTAGACCCGGGAGCGGGAATGGGAACGCAGTATTTT. The chain joins TRBV11-2 to TRBJ2-3, with TRBD2 identical over 7 bases. The germline gives CDR1 SGHAT, CDR2 FQNNGV. V lost 0 bases, J lost 9 bases, and 12 bases stayed unmatched. This CDR3 contains 16 residues. Complete variable domain (other parts from reference TRBV11-2 and TRBJ2-3): EAGVAQSPRYKIIEKRQSVAFWCNPISGHATLYWYQQILGQGPKLLIQFQNNGVVDDSQLPKDRFSAERLKGVDSTLKIQPAKLEDSAVYLCASSLDPGAGMGTQYFGPGTRLTVL.

This clonotype appeared a few times. CDR3 in amino acids: CASSLDTYGRAGTGELFF. CDR3 nucleotides: TGTGCCAGCAGCTTAGACACGTACGGGAGGGCCGGCACCGGGGAGCTGTTTTTT. The chain joins TRBV7-7 to TRBJ2-2, with 8 bases matching TRBD2. The CDR3 covers 18 residues. The V segment lost 1 base and the J segment 4 bases; nucleotides outside the gene matches: 11. CDR1 is SSHAT and CDR2 is FNYEAQ in the germline V gene (reference sequence). The complete variable domain, with remaining parts taken from reference TRBV7-7 and TRBJ2-2, reads GAGVSQSPRYKVTKRGQDVTLRCDPISSHATLYWYQQALGQGPEFLTYFNYEAQPDKSGLPSDRFSAERPEGSISTLTIQRTEQRDSAMYRCASSLDTYGRAGTGELFFGEGSRLTVL.

Many counts were recorded for this clonotype. The rearrangement links TRBV24-1 to TRBJ2-5, with 8 nucleotides matching TRBD1. This CDR3 spans 15 amino acids. The J segment lost 4 bases and the V segment lost 3 bases, leaving 6 bases of the junction unmatched. The V gene's germline CDR1 is KGHDR and CDR2 SFDVKD. The CDR3 region has the DNA TGTGCCACCAGTGATCAGGACAGGGTTGCAGAGACCCAGTACTTC. Amino acids: CATSDQDRVAETQYF.

The table lists this clonotype with a few counts. J is TRBJ2-1 and V is TRBV5-4, with TRBD2 matching 9 bases. J gave up 9 bases and V 2 bases, and 9 bases lay outside the gene matches. Germline assignment: CDR1 SGHNT and CDR2 YYREEE (reference sequence). CDR3 length: 15 residues. CDR3 residues: CASSFRRGGQVEQFF. The DNA of the CDR3 is TGTGCCAGCAGCTTTAGGCGGGGGGGCCAGGTTGAGCAGTTCTTC. Supplemented by reference TRBV5-4 and TRBJ2-1, the full variable domain reads ETGVTQSPTHLIKTRGQQVTLRCSSQSGHNTVSWYQQALGQGPQFIFQYYREEENGRGNFPPRFSGLQFPNYSSELNVNALELDDSALYLCASSFRRGGQVEQFFGPGTRLTVL.

At least ten counts were recorded for this clonotype. The rearrangement uses TRBV5-1 and TRBJ1-1, with D possibly matching TRBD1 (5 bases). The CDR3 loop spans 15 amino acids. With 0 bases removed from V and 5 bases from J, the gap between germline ends came to 14 bases. Germline lookup yields CDR1 SGHRS and CDR2 YFSETQ. CDR3 sequence reads: CASSLAGGGRTEAFF. CDR3 bases: TGCGCCAGCAGCTTGGCCGGTGGGGGTAGGACTGAAGCTTTCTTT.

There are a few counts of this clonotype. This sequence joins TRBV2 and TRBJ2-1; either TRBD1 or TRBD2 may fit D (6 bases each). The CDR3 contains 15 residues. V gave up 7 bases and J gave up 8 bases, with 21 bases separating them. The germline CDR1 and CDR2 sequences are SNHLY and FYNNEI. CDR3 residues: CASKPDGGGGYEQFF. The CDR3 DNA sequence: TGTGCCAGCAAACCGGACGGGGGTGGGGGCTATGAGCAGTTCTTC.

The chain's CDR3 is CASSLDRSGRMVEQFF. In DNA, the CDR3 is TGTGCCAGCAGCTTAGATCGAAGCGGGAGAATGGTTGAGCAGTTCTTC. The chain employs TRBV11-3 and TRBJ2-1; 8 bases match TRBD2. With 0 bases clipped from V and 9 bases from J, the junction kept 10 bases outside the gene matches. Germline V gives CDR1 SGHNT, CDR2 YENEEA. This CDR3 is built from 16 residues.

This clonotype occurred a few times. The rearrangement links TRBV5-8 to TRBJ1-2; D not certain. The CDR3 runs 13 residues. V was cut by 5 bases and J by 4 bases, with 12 bases left in between. Looked up from germline, CDR1 is SGHTS and CDR2 is YDEGEE. The chain's CDR3 is CASSPGSAYGYTF. The CDR3 nucleotides read TGTGCCAGCAGTCCGGGTTCCGCCTATGGCTACACCTTC.

The J gene is TRBJ1-1, the V gene TRBV20-1; D perhaps matches TRBD1 (5 bases). Per germline, CDR1 DFQATT and CDR2 SNEGSKA (reference sequence). The CDR3 extends over 14 amino acids. V was pared by 0 bases and J by 6 bases, with 14 bases between. CDR3 in DNA: TGCAGTGCTAGAGATGGGGGACCCGGGGCTGAAGCTTTCTTT. This encodes CSARDGGPGAEAFF.

This clonotype has only a few counts. V usage is TRBV9 and J usage is TRBJ2-2; the D call may be TRBD1 or TRBD2 (6 bases each). The ends were cut back, 6 bases at V and 2 bases at J, with 20 bases in the middle. This CDR3 comprises 17 residues. Germline V gives CDR1 SGDLS, CDR2 YYNGEE. CDR3 region: CASKPKGGAGNTGELFF. In nucleotides, the CDR3 is TGTGCCAGCAAACCCAAGGGGGGAGCGGGTAACACCGGGGAGCTGTTTTTT.

There are a few counts of this clonotype. As DNA, the CDR3 is TGTGCCAGCAGGGCCGGCGGCAATCAGCCCCAGCATTTT. This encodes CASRAGGNQPQHF. The chain carries TRBV25-1 and TRBJ1-5; D is uncertain. CDR3 length: 13 residues. Germline V gives CDR1 MGHDK, CDR2 SYGVNS. V was shortened by 6 bases and J by 2 bases, with 8 bases between the two germline ends.